This T cell receptor (beta chain) was captured by sequencing in a study of cytomegalovirus exposure and HLA in healthy donors. Study details: Genotyping showed roughly 81% of a few hundred donors falling in the Caucasian-associated ancestry cluster. Study results and caveats: Cytomegalovirus association was assigned to 150 to 200 TCR beta chains. One cluster of highly shared sequence variants probably arose as a sequencing artifact. In vitro testing confirmed three CMV-associated chains as specific for CMV antigens.

Concerning this clone: The antigen remains unidentified.

The PCR was carried out with 60 Vbeta primers and 13 Jbeta primers. Profiled with immunoSEQ multiplex PCR; TCRdb holds only in-frame clones, not every one. The data contain approximately 150,000 clones, 75% of them singletons. The specimen sequenced was PBMCs. The sequence was obtained from a male donor in good health and CMV-seronegative.

In DNA, the CDR3 is TGTGCCAGCAGCCCTAGCGGAGCTAGCAATCAGCCCCAGCATTTT. Amino acids: CASSPSGASNQPQHF. The chain uses TRBV5-5 and TRBJ1-5, with D hard to call. CDR1 is SGHKS and CDR2 is YYEKEE in the germline V gene (reference sequence). Trimming took 4 bases from V and 0 from J, leaving 11 bases between them. The CDR3 has 15 amino acids.